This T cell receptor (beta chain) was obtained from a study of blood T cell repertoires in COVID-19. Study-level information: Donors in the United States, Italy and Spain gave samples during acute or convalescent COVID-19. From T cells, B-cell-depleted T cells, or PBMCs came the material, which was cDNA or gDNA.

The CDR3 loop spans 15 amino acids. CDR1 and CDR2 from the germline V gene are SGHDN and FVKESK. After removal of 4 bases from V and 8 bases from J, the junction contained 9 bases not matched to a gene. As processed by the authors: Estimation of nucleated cell counts was performed using reference gene primer amplification. The method was immunoSEQ multiplex PCR; TCRdb's version includes in-frame clones alone and lacks a portion of them. V and J calls and clone size come straight from that table; D and trimming were deduced from the DNA. This sample has more than 300,000 clones, with about 93% found just once.

The origin of this receptor is a woman aged 18-29 years who had recovered from COVID-19. Sequenced: peripheral blood. The chain has TRBV14 and TRBJ2-1; 9 positions agree with TRBD1. The CDR3 nucleotides read TGTGCCAGCAGCCGCATGGGACAGGGACGGGATGAGCAGTTCTTC. This gives the protein CASSRMGQGRDEQFF.